Listed here are 23 T cell receptor beta chains from one sample, sequenced in a study of cytomegalovirus exposure and HLA in healthy donors (TCRdb year 2017). Library preparation used the immunoSEQ multiplex PCR assay. A mixture of 60 forward primers for TCR Vbeta segments and 13 reverse primers for TCR Jbeta segments was used in the multiplex PCR. Imported from immuneACCESS, the table was reduced by TCRdb to in-frame sequences with V and J called. These copies leave out some clones; in studies compared against another copy, an unresolved V gene accounts for under half, and the cause of the remainder is not known. The sample yields 40,000 to 60,000 clones; 60% to 75% were counted once. The top ten clones comprise over 8% of the sample. The sample consisted of PBMCs. Receptor source: a woman in her fifties or sixties in good health and CMV-seronegative.

The chain employs TRBV10-3 and TRBJ2-3; TRBD2 matches at 8 bases. CDR1 and CDR2 from the germline V gene are ENHRY and SYGVKD. The CDR3 runs 15 residues. V lost 3 bases, J lost 6 bases, and 8 bases stayed unmatched. CDR3 loop: CAISDSGGAGDTQYF. CDR3 nucleotides: TGTGCCATCAGTGATTCCGGGGGGGCAGGGGATACGCAGTATTTT.

This rearrangement joins TRBV7-2 to TRBJ2-5; D possibly corresponds to TRBD2 (7 bases). Germline V gene lookup returns CDR1 SGHTA and CDR2 FQGNSA. The CDR3 totals 14 residues. Trimming left V 5 bases short and J 4 bases short, with 14 bases between. In nucleotides, the CDR3 is TGTGCCAGCAGCCGATTCGGGGGGCGAGAGACCCAGTACTTC. Protein product: CASSRFGGRETQYF.

The genes are TRBV2 and TRBJ2-7; D is undetermined. This CDR3 comprises 13 residues. The V and J ends lost 7 bases and 8 bases respectively, with 18 bases between them. Germline CDR1 and CDR2: SNHLY and FYNNEI. CDR3 residues: CASKRAFTLQQYF. The CDR3 nucleotides read TGTGCCAGCAAGCGAGCTTTCACGTTACAGCAGTACTTC.

The chain uses TRBV6-1 and TRBJ2-5, with 7 bases fitting TRBD2. Looked up from germline, CDR1 is MNHNS and CDR2 is SASEGT. The CDR3 contains 14 residues. The V segment lost 2 bases and the J segment 5 bases; nucleotides outside the gene matches: 5. The CDR3: CASSERSGKETQYF. Here the CDR3 DNA reads TGTGCCAGCAGTGAAAGAAGCGGGAAGGAGACCCAGTACTTC.

The gene calls are TRBV6-6 and TRBJ2-7; no clear D. Trimming cost V 0 bases and J 5 bases, with 8 bases left between them. The V gene's germline CDR1 is MNHNY and CDR2 SVGAGI (reference sequence). The CDR3 runs 13 residues. In DNA, the CDR3 is TGTGCCAGCAGTTACTCAGAGGCGGACGAGCAGTACTTC. This sequence encodes CASSYSEADEQYF.

This chain uses TRBV5-1 with TRBJ2-7, with 7 bases lining up with TRBD1. This CDR3 is built from 15 residues. Germline V gene lookup returns CDR1 SGHRS and CDR2 YFSETQ. The junction had 6 bases not matched to a gene; V was cut back by 1 base and J by 2 bases. DNA for the CDR3: TGCGCCAGCAGCTTGTCGAGACAGGGCCCCTACGAGCAGTACTTC. It encodes CASSLSRQGPYEQYF.

A few counts support this clone. The chain carries TRBV7-9 and TRBJ2-7; D might be TRBD2 (5 bases). Germline V gene lookup returns CDR1 SEHNR and CDR2 FQNEAQ (reference sequence). CDR3 size: 13 residues. The V and J ends lost 5 bases and 5 bases respectively, with 13 bases between them. For the CDR3, the DNA is TGTGCCAGCAGCCCCCCTCCGGGAAACGAGCAGTACTTC. Amino acids: CASSPPPGNEQYF.

This chain links TRBV27 with TRBJ2-3, with 7 bases matching TRBD2. The germline gives CDR1 MNHEY, CDR2 SMNVEV (reference sequence). The ends lost 1 base at V and 3 bases at J; junction bases unmatched: 1. The CDR3 has 14 residues. The CDR3: CASSLWGGTDTQYF. DNA for the CDR3: TGTGCCAGCAGTTTATGGGGGGGGACAGATACGCAGTATTTT.

This sequence joins TRBV18 and TRBJ2-5; TRBD1 matches at 9 bases. The CDR3 runs to 15 residues. The germline gives CDR1 KGHSH, CDR2 LQKENI. The V segment lost 3 bases and the J segment 5 bases; nucleotides outside the gene matches: 7. The CDR3 DNA follows: TGTGCCAGCTCACCGGGACAGGGTTCGGCGGAGACCCAGTACTTC. The encoded protein is CASSPGQGSAETQYF.

V usage is TRBV6-6 and J usage is TRBJ1-2; maybe TRBD1 (5 bases). Trimming took off 11 bases at V and 0 bases at J, with 16 bases between the two ends. This CDR3 spans 14 amino acids. CDR1 and CDR2 (germline): MNHNY, SVGAGI (reference sequence). The CDR3, as DNA: TGTGCCTGTAAAATGACAGCTTCTAACTATGGCTACACCTTC. Amino acids: CACKMTASNYGYTF.

J is TRBJ1-2 and V is TRBV11-1; the D is unclear. The V and J ends lost 2 bases and 6 bases respectively, with 13 bases between them. CDR1 and CDR2 from the germline V gene are SGHAT and FQDESV (reference sequence). The CDR3 loop spans 14 amino acids. In DNA form, the CDR3 reads TGTGCCAGCAGCTTATCCCAGCGGACGGATGGCTACACCTTC. Encoded protein: CASSLSQRTDGYTF.

The CDR3 nucleotides are TGTGCCAGCAGCTTAGAGGGGGAGCTGTTTTTT. It translates to CASSLEGELFF. The rearrangement links TRBV7-9 to TRBJ1-4, with unresolved D. The J call may be mistaken, given a closer DNA end match to TRBJ2-2. Germline-derived CDR1 and CDR2 are SEHNR and FQNEAQ (reference sequence). The CDR3 has 11 amino acids.

Only a few counts were recorded for this clone. This chain links TRBV9 with TRBJ1-5, with a tentative D call TRBD1 (6 bases). The CDR3 spans 13 residues. Germline loops: CDR1 SGDLS, CDR2 YYNGEE. V gave up 5 bases and J gave up 7 bases, with 13 bases separating them. The CDR3 nucleotides read TGTGCCAGCAGTTACCAGGGGACCCAGCCCCAGCATTTT. Its translation: CASSYQGTQPQHF.

This clone has more than one count but fewer than ten. The chain employs TRBV9 and TRBJ2-7, with 7 bases identical to TRBD1. CDR1 SGDLS and CDR2 YYNGEE come from the germline V gene. The CDR3 loop spans 14 amino acids. V was clipped by 3 bases and J by 6 bases; unmatched bases: 9. DNA of the CDR3: TGTGCCAGCAGCGCACCCTACAGGGGCGGCGAGCAGTACTTC. It is translated as CASSAPYRGGEQYF. The variable domain in full, with the rest retrieved from reference TRBV9 and TRBJ2-7, is DSGVTQTPKHLITATGQRVTLRCSPRSGDLSVYWYQQSLDQGLQFLIQYYNGEERAKGNILERFSAQQFPDLHSELNLSSLELGDSALYFCASSAPYRGGEQYFGPGTRLTVT.

In the case of this clone: Other DNA sequences in the sample encode the same CDR3. The chain employs TRBV28 and TRBJ1-5; D unresolved. The germline V and J ends were trimmed by 4 bases and 5 bases, with 3 bases remaining between them. CDR1 is MDHEN and CDR2 is SYDVKM in the germline V gene. CDR3 length equals 11 residues. The CDR3, as DNA: TGTGCCAGCAGTTCTGATCAGCCCCAGCATTTT. Protein product: CASSSDQPQHF.

The chain carries TRBV28 and TRBJ2-3, with 13 bases matching TRBD2. Germline V lookup: CDR1 MDHEN, CDR2 SYDVKM. J was trimmed by 4 bases and V by 2 bases; bases with no gene match: 6. This CDR3 has 17 residues. Here the CDR3 reads CASSLGRGLAGSDTQYF. DNA of the CDR3: TGTGCCAGCAGTTTAGGTCGGGGACTAGCGGGGTCAGATACGCAGTATTTT.

The chain joins TRBV27 to TRBJ2-7; no clear D gene. The germline CDR1 and CDR2 sequences are MNHEY and SMNVEV (reference sequence). Trimming shortened V by 3 bases and J by 2 bases, and 8 bases separated the two germline ends. This CDR3 contains 13 residues. The CDR3 bases are TGTGCCAGCAGTTTTGAACTAACCTACGAGCAGTACTTC. It specifies CASSFELTYEQYF.

The genes are TRBV4-2 and TRBJ2-3; the match to TRBD2 covers 12 bases. Trimming took 6 bases from V and 3 from J; bases not matched to a gene: 4. Germline CDR1 and CDR2: LGHNA and YNFKEQ. The CDR3 covers 15 residues. CDR3 protein: CASRPGLAGTDTQYF. The CDR3 coding sequence is TGTGCCAGCAGGCCCGGACTAGCGGGGACAGATACGCAGTATTTT.

The chain couples TRBV6-5 to TRBJ1-3, with D hard to call. The CDR3 spans 11 residues. V gave up 5 bases and J gave up 7 bases, with 6 bases separating them. The germline V gene encodes CDR1 MNHEY and CDR2 SVGAGI. This CDR3 is CASSGGNTIYF. DNA for the CDR3: TGTGCCAGCAGTGGAGGGAACACCATATATTTT.

The chain is built from TRBV19 and TRBJ1-2; TRBD1 agrees at 9 bases. This CDR3 contains 13 residues. After removal of 8 bases from V and 1 base from J, the junction contained 2 bases not matched to a gene. Germline CDR1 is LNHDA and CDR2 is SQIVND (reference sequence). CDR3 bases: TGTGCCAGTGGGGACAGGGATAACTATGGCTACACCTTC. Amino acids: CASGDRDNYGYTF.

V and J are TRBV25-1 and TRBJ1-1; 7 bases are shared with TRBD1. CDR3 length equals 17 residues. The V segment lost 5 bases and the J segment 4 bases; nucleotides outside the gene matches: 16. Germline loops: CDR1 MGHDK, CDR2 SYGVNS. DNA of the CDR3: TGTGCCAGCAGTAACGACAGGGCCACAACGCGGGTCACTGAAGCTTTCTTT. Amino acids: CASSNDRATTRVTEAFF.

The chain joins TRBV5-1 to TRBJ2-3; D may be TRBD2 (6 bases). Trimming removed 0 bases at V and 4 bases at J, with 12 bases between. Germline V gene lookup returns CDR1 SGHRS and CDR2 YFSETQ. The CDR3 totals 15 residues. In DNA, the CDR3 is TGCGCCAGCAGCTTGGTGGACCCGGGAGCAGATACGCAGTATTTT. It codes for CASSLVDPGADTQYF.

CDR3 sequence: CASSLLARSSTDTQYF. The CDR3 DNA reads TGTGCCAGCAGCTTACTAGCCCGTTCTAGCACAGATACGCAGTATTTT. The chain recombines TRBV11-2 with TRBJ2-3; tentative D call: TRBD2 (5 bases). The CDR3 loop spans 16 amino acids. CDR1 and CDR2 (germline): SGHAT, FQNNGV. V was pared by 2 bases and J by 0 bases, with 12 bases between.